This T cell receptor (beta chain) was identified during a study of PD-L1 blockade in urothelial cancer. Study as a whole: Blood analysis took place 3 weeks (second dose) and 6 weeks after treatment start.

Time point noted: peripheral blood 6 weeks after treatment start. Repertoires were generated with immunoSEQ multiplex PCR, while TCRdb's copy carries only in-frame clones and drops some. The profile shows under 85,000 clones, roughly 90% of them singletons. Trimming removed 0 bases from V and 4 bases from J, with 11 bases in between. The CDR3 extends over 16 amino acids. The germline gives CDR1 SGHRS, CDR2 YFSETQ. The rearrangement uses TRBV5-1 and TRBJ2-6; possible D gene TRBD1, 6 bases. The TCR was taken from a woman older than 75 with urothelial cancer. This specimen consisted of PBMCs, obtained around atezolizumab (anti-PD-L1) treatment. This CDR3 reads CASSLEGVSGANVLTF. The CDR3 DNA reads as TGCGCCAGCAGCTTGGAGGGGGTCTCCGGGGCCAACGTCCTGACTTTC.